Listed below are T cell receptor beta chains from one sample, sequenced in a study of T-cell memory formation after mild COVID-19. MiXCR was run by TCRdb on the 5' RACE reads, yielding one entry per CDR3 protein. The sample includes about 600,000 distinct CDR3 sequences, about 20% of them seen just once. Material: PBMCs or a T cell subset sorted from them (not recorded which). These receptors all come from an adult woman who had mild COVID-19 (a few samples of this study predate the infection). Cell type and time point are not known. Each CDR3 is given with its conserved first and last residue. The D gene is left open where the match is weak. Clone size is not always given. Where it is, it says once, few, many or a class for expanded clones.

abundance: NA; j_gene: TRBJ1-6; v_gene: TRBV30; d_gene: NA; CDR3aa: CAWRTRATNSPLHF; CDR3nt: TGTGCCTGGAGGACCCGGGCCACCAATTCACCCCTCCACTTT
abundance: NA; j_gene: TRBJ1-1; v_gene: TRBV5-1; d_gene: TRBD1; CDR3aa: CASSSSTGTGSEAFF; CDR3nt: TGCGCCAGCAGCTCGAGCACCGGGACAGGGAGCGAAGCTTTCTTT
abundance: few; j_gene: TRBJ1-6; v_gene: TRBV5-4; d_gene: NA; CDR3aa: CASSLAGRVDSPLHF; CDR3nt: TGTGCCAGCAGCTTGGCAGGGCGGGTGGATTCACCCCTCCACTTT
abundance: few; j_gene: TRBJ2-1; v_gene: TRBV6-1; d_gene: TRBD2; CDR3aa: CASSEYGLAGGFSSYNEQFF; CDR3nt: TGTGCCAGCAGTGAATATGGACTAGCGGGAGGGTTCAGCTCCTACAATGAGCAGTTCTTC
abundance: NA; j_gene: TRBJ2-7; v_gene: TRBV27; d_gene: NA; CDR3aa: CASSLRGARDSYEQYF; CDR3nt: TGTGCCAGCAGTTTACGGGGGGCCAGGGACTCCTACGAGCAGTACTTC
abundance: NA; j_gene: TRBJ2-5; v_gene: TRBV4-1; d_gene: TRBD1; CDR3aa: CASSQLQGVQETQYF; CDR3nt: TGCGCCAGCAGCCAACTGCAGGGGGTTCAAGAGACCCAGTACTTC
abundance: NA; j_gene: TRBJ1-1; v_gene: TRBV24-1; d_gene: TRBD1; CDR3aa: CATRAAGQGMNTEAFF; CDR3nt: TGTGCCACCAGGGCCGCGGGACAGGGAATGAACACTGAAGCTTTCTTT
abundance: NA; j_gene: TRBJ2-7; v_gene: TRBV7-9; d_gene: NA; CDR3aa: CASSPRDVGEQYF; CDR3nt: TGTGCCAGCAGCCCGCGGGACGTTGGCGAGCAGTACTTC
abundance: few; j_gene: TRBJ1-1; v_gene: TRBV29-1; d_gene: NA; CDR3aa: CSVEGQKNTEAFF; CDR3nt: TGCAGCGTTGAAGGACAGAAGAACACTGAAGCTTTCTTT
abundance: few; j_gene: TRBJ2-7; v_gene: TRBV21-1; d_gene: NA; CDR3aa: CASSKVGTSGSIYEQYF; CDR3nt: TGTGCCAGCAGCAAAGTGGGGACTAGCGGGAGCATTTACGAGCAGTACTTC
abundance: NA; j_gene: TRBJ1-4; v_gene: TRBV4-3; d_gene: TRBD1; CDR3aa: CASSQEDRVDEKLFF; CDR3nt: TGCGCCAGCAGCCAAGAAGACAGGGTAGATGAAAAACTGTTTTTT
abundance: few; j_gene: TRBJ1-2; v_gene: TRBV4-2; d_gene: TRBD1; CDR3aa: CASSPGQGPFGYTF; CDR3nt: TGTGCCAGCAGCCCAGGACAGGGGCCCTTTGGCTACACCTTC
abundance: NA; j_gene: TRBJ2-7; v_gene: TRBV7-9; d_gene: TRBD2; CDR3aa: CASSPSGSSEQYF; CDR3nt: TGTGCCAGCAGCCCTAGCGGGAGTTCCGAGCAGTACTTC
abundance: few; j_gene: TRBJ2-7; v_gene: TRBV15; d_gene: NA; CDR3aa: CATSRKILGSPVVSYEQYF; CDR3nt: TGTGCCACCAGCAGAAAGATTTTGGGCAGCCCCGTGGTTAGCTACGAGCAGTACTTC
abundance: few; j_gene: TRBJ2-5; v_gene: TRBV11-3; d_gene: TRBD2; CDR3aa: CASSPGLGGMVTQYF; CDR3nt: TGTGCCAGCAGCCCTGGACTAGGAGGGATGGTGACCCAGTACTTC
abundance: NA; j_gene: TRBJ2-1; v_gene: TRBV19; d_gene: TRBD2; CDR3aa: CASSSVWGLAGVGGHEQFF; CDR3nt: TGTGCCAGTAGTTCCGTATGGGGACTAGCGGGAGTAGGGGGGCATGAGCAGTTCTTC
abundance: NA; j_gene: TRBJ2-1; v_gene: TRBV5-1; d_gene: NA; CDR3aa: CASSIGTVNEQFF; CDR3nt: TGCGCCAGCAGCATAGGGACGGTCAATGAGCAGTTCTTC
abundance: few; j_gene: TRBJ2-4; v_gene: TRBV6-5; d_gene: NA; CDR3aa: CASRINIQYF; CDR3nt: TGTGCCAGCCGAATCAACATTCAGTACTTC
abundance: few; j_gene: TRBJ2-7; v_gene: TRBV15; d_gene: NA; CDR3aa: CATSRDRSEGGGTYF; CDR3nt: TGTGCCACCAGCAGAGATCGAAGTGAGGGAGGGGGAACGTACTTC
abundance: NA; j_gene: TRBJ2-2; v_gene: TRBV5-1; d_gene: TRBD2; CDR3aa: CASREPGLADTGELFF; CDR3nt: TGCGCCAGCAGGGAGCCGGGACTAGCTGACACCGGGGAGCTGTTTTTT
abundance: NA; j_gene: TRBJ2-1; v_gene: TRBV7-3; d_gene: NA; CDR3aa: CASSGGVGNEQFF; CDR3nt: TGTGCCAGCTCAGGGGGGGTCGGGAATGAGCAGTTCTTC
abundance: few; j_gene: TRBJ2-3; v_gene: TRBV2; d_gene: NA; CDR3aa: CASTPAPTDTQYF; CDR3nt: TGTGCCAGCACCCCCGCCCCGACAGATACGCAGTATTTT
abundance: NA; j_gene: TRBJ1-2; v_gene: TRBV6-2/TRBV6-3; d_gene: NA; CDR3aa: CASNQGEGGYTF; CDR3nt: TGTGCCAGCAACCAGGGAGAAGGAGGCTACACCTTC
abundance: NA; j_gene: TRBJ1-1; v_gene: TRBV5-6; d_gene: NA; CDR3aa: CASSPTPRTALDTFF; CDR3nt: TGTGCCAGCAGCCCCACCCCCCGGACAGCCCTTGATACTTTCTTT
abundance: few; j_gene: TRBJ2-6; v_gene: TRBV12-3/TRBV12-4; d_gene: NA; CDR3aa: CASSSSHLVRAGANVLTF; CDR3nt: TGTGCCAGCAGTTCCTCTCATCTCGTCAGAGCTGGGGCCAACGTCCTGACTTTC
abundance: NA; j_gene: TRBJ1-1; v_gene: TRBV10-3; d_gene: TRBD1; CDR3aa: CAISEPYRGPGNTEAFF; CDR3nt: TGTGCCATCAGTGAGCCGTACAGGGGGCCGGGAAACACTGAAGCTTTCTTT
abundance: NA; j_gene: TRBJ1-2; v_gene: TRBV4-1; d_gene: TRBD1; CDR3aa: CASSPGQGAIYGYTF; CDR3nt: TGCGCCAGCAGCCCAGGACAGGGGGCGATCTATGGCTACACCTTC
abundance: few; j_gene: TRBJ2-7; v_gene: TRBV7-9; d_gene: NA; CDR3aa: CASSKTGLEQYF; CDR3nt: TGTGCCAGCAGCAAGACGGGCCTGGAGCAGTACTTC